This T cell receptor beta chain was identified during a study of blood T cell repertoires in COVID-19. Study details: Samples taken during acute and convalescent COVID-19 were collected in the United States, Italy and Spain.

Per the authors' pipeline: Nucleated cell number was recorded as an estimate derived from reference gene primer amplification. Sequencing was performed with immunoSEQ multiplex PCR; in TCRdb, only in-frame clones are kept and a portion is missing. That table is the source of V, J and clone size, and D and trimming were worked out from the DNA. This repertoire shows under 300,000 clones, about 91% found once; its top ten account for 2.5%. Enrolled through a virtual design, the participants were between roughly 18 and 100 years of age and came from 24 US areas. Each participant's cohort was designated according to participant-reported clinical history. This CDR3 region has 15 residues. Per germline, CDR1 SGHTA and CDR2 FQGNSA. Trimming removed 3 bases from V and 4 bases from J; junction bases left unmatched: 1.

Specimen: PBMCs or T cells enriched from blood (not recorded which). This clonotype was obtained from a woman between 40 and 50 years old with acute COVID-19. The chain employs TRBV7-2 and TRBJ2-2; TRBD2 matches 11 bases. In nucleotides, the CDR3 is TGTGCCAGCAGCTTTAGCGGGGGGGGCACCGGGGAGCTGTTTTTT. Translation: CASSFSGGGTGELFF.